This T cell receptor (beta chain) is drawn from a study of T cell responses to AZD1222 COVID-19 vaccine. Second-dose timings of about 4 or about 12 weeks were pooled. Points on this clone: The antigen remains unidentified.

Only in-frame clones appear in the TCRdb table, and some are missing; sequencing was by immunoSEQ multiplex PCR. Of roughly 150,000 clones in the sample, 92% were seen once. Germline-derived CDR1 and CDR2 are MDHEN and SYDVKM. This CDR3 is built from 12 residues. V gave up 2 bases and J gave up 5 bases, with 4 bases separating them. Study-wide findings and caveats: Donors were chiefly white British, with a greater number of females, and clonal diversity was perhaps underestimated.

The V gene is TRBV28, the J gene TRBJ1-5, with unresolved D. The source is an adult who received the AZD1222 COVID-19 vaccine. The sequences come from peripheral blood, collected 28 days after the second AZD1222 dose. The CDR3 loop is CASSLVDQPQHF. The CDR3 coding sequence is TGTGCCAGCAGTTTAGTTGATCAGCCCCAGCATTTT.